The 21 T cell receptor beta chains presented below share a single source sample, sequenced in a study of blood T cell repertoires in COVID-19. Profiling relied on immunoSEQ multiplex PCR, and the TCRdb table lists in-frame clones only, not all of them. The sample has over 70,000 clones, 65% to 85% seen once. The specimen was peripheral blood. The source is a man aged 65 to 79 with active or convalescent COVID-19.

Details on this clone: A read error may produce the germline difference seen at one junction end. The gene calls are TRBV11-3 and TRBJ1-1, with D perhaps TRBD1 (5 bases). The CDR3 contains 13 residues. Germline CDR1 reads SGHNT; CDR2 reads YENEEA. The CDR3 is CASSFSPDTEAFF. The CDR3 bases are TGTGCCAGCAGCTTTAGTCCGGACACGGAAGCTTTCTTT.

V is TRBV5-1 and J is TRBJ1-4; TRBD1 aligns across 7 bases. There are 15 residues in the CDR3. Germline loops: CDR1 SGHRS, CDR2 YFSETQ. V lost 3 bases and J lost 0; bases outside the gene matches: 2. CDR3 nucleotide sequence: TGCGCCAGCAGCTCCACAGGGGCAACTAATGAAAAACTGTTTTTT. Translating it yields CASSSTGATNEKLFF.

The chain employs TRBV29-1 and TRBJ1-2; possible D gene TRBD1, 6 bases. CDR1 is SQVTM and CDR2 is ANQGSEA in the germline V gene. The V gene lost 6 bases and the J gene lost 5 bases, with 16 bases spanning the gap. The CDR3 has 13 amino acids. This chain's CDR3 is CSVPRGGWYGYTF. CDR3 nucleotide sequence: TGCAGCGTGCCAAGGGGGGGCTGGTATGGCTACACCTTC.

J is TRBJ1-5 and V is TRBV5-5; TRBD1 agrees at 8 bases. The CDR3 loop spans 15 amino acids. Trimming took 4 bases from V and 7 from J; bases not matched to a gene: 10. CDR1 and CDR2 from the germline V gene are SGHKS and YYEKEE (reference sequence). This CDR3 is CASSTGQGGGQPQHF. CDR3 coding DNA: TGTGCCAGCAGCACAGGACAGGGAGGAGGACAGCCCCAGCATTTT.

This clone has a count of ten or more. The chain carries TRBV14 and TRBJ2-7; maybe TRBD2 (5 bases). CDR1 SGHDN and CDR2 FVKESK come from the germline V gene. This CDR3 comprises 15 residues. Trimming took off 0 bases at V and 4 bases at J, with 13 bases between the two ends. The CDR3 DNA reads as TGTGCCAGCAGCCAAGATCTGTCGGGATGGTACGAGCAGTACTTC. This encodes CASSQDLSGWYEQYF.

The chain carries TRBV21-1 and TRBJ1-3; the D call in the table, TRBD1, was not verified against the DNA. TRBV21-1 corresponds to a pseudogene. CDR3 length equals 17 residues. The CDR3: CASSGDTGRLGSNTIYF. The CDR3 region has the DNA TGTGCCAGCAGCGGGGACACGGGACGTCTAGGGTCAAACACCATATATTTT.

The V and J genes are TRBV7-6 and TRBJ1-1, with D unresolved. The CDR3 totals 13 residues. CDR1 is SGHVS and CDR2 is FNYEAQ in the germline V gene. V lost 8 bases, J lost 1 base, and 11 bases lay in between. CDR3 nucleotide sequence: TGTGCCAGCTCGGTATTACCGAACACTGAAGCTTTCTTT. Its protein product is CASSVLPNTEAFF.

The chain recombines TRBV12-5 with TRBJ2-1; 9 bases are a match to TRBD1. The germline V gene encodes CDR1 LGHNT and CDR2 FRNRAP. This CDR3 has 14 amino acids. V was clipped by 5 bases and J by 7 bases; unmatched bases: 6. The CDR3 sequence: CASGAGQGLNEQFF. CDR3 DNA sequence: TGTGCTAGTGGTGCGGGACAGGGTTTGAATGAGCAGTTCTTC.

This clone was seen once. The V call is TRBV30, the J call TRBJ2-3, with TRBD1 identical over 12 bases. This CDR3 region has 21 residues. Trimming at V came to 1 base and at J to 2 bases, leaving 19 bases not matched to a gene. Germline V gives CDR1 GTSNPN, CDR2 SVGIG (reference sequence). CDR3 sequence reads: CAWSAKSGTGGESLYTDTQYF. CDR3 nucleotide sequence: TGTGCCTGGAGTGCCAAATCCGGGACAGGGGGCGAGAGCCTTTACACAGATACGCAGTATTTT. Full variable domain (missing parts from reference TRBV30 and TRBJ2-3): SQTIHQWPATLVQPVGSPLSLECTVEGTSNPNLYWYRQAAGRGLQLLFYSVGIGQISSEVPQNLSASRPQDRQFILSSKKLLLSDSGFYLCAWSAKSGTGGESLYTDTQYFGPGTRLTVL.

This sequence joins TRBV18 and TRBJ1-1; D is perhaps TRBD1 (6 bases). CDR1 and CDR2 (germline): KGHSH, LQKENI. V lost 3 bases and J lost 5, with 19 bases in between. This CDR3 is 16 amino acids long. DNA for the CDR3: TGTGCCAGCTCACCCCGACCCCAACAGGGTATAACTGAAGCTTTCTTT. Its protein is CASSPRPQQGITEAFF.

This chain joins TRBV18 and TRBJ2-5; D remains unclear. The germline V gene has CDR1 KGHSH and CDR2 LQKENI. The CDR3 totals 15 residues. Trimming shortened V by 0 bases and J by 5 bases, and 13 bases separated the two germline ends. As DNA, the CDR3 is TGTGCCAGCTCACCACCGGGCCTGAGCTTGGAGACCCAGTACTTC. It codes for CASSPPGLSLETQYF.

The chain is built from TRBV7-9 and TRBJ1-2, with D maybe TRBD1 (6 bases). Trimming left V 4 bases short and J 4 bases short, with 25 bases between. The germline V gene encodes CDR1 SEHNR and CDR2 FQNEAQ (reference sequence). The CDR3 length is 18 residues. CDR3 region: CASSSLGTQPQELYGYTF. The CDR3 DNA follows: TGTGCCAGCAGCTCGCTCGGGACACAACCTCAAGAACTCTATGGCTACACCTTC.

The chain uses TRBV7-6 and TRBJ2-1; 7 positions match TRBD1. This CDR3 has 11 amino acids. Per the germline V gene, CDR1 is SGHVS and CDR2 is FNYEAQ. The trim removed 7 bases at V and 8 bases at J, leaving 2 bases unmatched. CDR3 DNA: TGTGCCAGCAACACAGGGGATGAGCAGTTCTTC. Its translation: CASNTGDEQFF.

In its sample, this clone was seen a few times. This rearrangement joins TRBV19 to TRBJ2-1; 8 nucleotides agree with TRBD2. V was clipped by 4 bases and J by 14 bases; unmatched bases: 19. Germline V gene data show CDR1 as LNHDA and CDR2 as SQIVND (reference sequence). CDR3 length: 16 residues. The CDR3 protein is CASSSPSDRGGGPKFF. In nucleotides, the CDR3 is TGTGCCAGTAGTAGCCCCTCCGATCGGGGGGGAGGCCCCAAGTTCTTC. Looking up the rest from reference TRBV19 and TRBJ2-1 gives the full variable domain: DGGITQSPKYLFRKEGQNVTLSCEQNLNHDAMYWYRQDPGQGLRLIYYSQIVNDFQKGDIAEGYSVSREKKESFPLTVTSAQKNPTAFYLCASSSPSDRGGGPKFFGPGTRLTVL.

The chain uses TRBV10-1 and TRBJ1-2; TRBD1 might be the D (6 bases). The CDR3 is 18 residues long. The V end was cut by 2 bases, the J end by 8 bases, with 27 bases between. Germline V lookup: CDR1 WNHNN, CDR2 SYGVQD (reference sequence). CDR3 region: CASSEPRGWGGLTRGYTF. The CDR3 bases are TGCGCCAGCAGTGAGCCAAGGGGGTGGGGGGGCCTCACTAGAGGCTACACCTTC.

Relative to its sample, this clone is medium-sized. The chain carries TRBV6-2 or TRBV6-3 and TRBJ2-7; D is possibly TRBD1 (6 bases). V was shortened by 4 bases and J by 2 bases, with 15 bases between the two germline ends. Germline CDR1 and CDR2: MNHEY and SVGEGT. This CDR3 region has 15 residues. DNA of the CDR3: TGTGCCAGCAGTTTCACCCCGACAGGCGCCTACGAGCAGTACTTC. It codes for CASSFTPTGAYEQYF.

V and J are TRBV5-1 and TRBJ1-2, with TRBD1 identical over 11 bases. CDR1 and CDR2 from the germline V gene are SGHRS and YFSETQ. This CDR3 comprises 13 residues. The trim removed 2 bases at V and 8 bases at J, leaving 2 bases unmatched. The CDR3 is CASSLRTGGGYTF. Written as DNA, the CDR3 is TGCGCCAGCAGCTTAAGGACAGGGGGCGGCTACACCTTC.

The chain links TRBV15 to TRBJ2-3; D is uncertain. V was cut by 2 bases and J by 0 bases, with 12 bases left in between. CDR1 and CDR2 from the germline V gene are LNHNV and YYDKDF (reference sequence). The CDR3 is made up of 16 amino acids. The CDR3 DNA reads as TGTGCCACCAGCAGACCCCTCGTGAGTAGCACAGATACGCAGTATTTT. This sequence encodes CATSRPLVSSTDTQYF.

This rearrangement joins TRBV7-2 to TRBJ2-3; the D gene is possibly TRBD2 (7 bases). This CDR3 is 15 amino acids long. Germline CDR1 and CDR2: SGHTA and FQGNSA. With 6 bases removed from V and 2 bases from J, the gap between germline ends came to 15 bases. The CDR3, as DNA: TGTGCCAGCAGTTTAAGGGGGGGTTTCACAGATACGCAGTATTTT. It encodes CASSLRGGFTDTQYF.

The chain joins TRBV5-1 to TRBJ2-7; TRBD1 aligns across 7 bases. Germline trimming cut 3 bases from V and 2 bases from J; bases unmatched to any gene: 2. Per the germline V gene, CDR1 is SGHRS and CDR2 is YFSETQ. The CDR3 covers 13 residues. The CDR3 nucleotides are TGCGCCAGCAGCTGGGGGACAGCCTACGAGCAGTACTTC. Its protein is CASSWGTAYEQYF.

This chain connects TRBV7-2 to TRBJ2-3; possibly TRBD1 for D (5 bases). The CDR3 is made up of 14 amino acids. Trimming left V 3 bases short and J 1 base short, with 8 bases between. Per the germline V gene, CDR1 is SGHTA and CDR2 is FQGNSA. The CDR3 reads CASSLGPGTDTQYF. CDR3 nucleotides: TGTGCCAGCAGCTTGGGGCCGGGCACAGATACGCAGTATTTT.